The 10 T cell receptor beta chains given below trace back to one sample, sequenced in a study of early T cells in non-severe SARS-CoV-2 infection. TCRdb processed the 5' RACE reads anew with MiXCR; each CDR3 protein has one entry. Found here are approximately 37,000 distinct CDR3 sequences, over 5% of them singletons; the top ten hold around 5.8%. The sample here was whole blood, taken at baseline. These receptors were obtained from an adult who was a healthcare worker with PCR-confirmed SARS-CoV-2 infection or an uninfected control (not recorded which).

The chain recombines TRBV4-1 with TRBJ2-5, with a possible D match to TRBD2 (5 bases). Germline values: CDR1 MGHRA, CDR2 YSYEKL. V lost 0 bases and J lost 3, with 8 bases in between. This CDR3 region has 14 residues. In DNA form, the CDR3 reads TGCGCCAGCAGCCAAGAGGACGGGGAAGAGACCCAGTACTTC. Protein sequence: CASSQEDGEETQYF.

The sample holds many counts of this clonotype. The rearrangement uses TRBV7-8 and TRBJ2-5; no definite D call. The V gene's germline CDR1 is SGHVS and CDR2 FQNEAQ. CDR3 length equals 17 residues. The V end lost 0 bases, the J end lost 8 bases, and 22 bases lay between the germline ends. The CDR3 here is CASSLAAATPPLGTQYF. The CDR3, as DNA: TGTGCCAGCAGCTTAGCGGCAGCGACCCCTCCACTTGGAACCCAGTACTTC.

This clonotype was counted ten times or more. The V gene is TRBV5-6, the J gene TRBJ1-1, with TRBD1 matching 7 bases. Germline loops: CDR1 SGHDT, CDR2 YYEEEE. V lost 3 bases and J lost 0; bases outside the gene matches: 8. CDR3 size: 16 residues. The CDR3 coding sequence is TGTGCCAGCAGCTCTGGAGAGGGGGCGGTGAACACTGAAGCTTTCTTT. Its protein product is CASSSGEGAVNTEAFF.

This clonotype was counted ten times or more. V gene TRBV18 combines with J gene TRBJ2-1; D call uncertain. Trimming removed 2 bases from V and 4 bases from J, with 15 bases in between. The germline CDR1 and CDR2 sequences are KGHSH and LQKENI. The CDR3 runs 16 residues. The CDR3 sequence is CASSPIRTALYNEQFF. Here the CDR3 DNA reads TGTGCCAGCTCACCAATAAGAACAGCGCTTTACAATGAGCAGTTCTTC.

This clonotype has ten or more counts. V gene TRBV7-2 combines with J gene TRBJ1-2, with 7 bases that match TRBD1. Unmatched junction bases numbered 14, after V lost 5 bases and J lost 8 bases. The CDR3 is 15 amino acids. In germline, CDR1 is SGHTA, CDR2 FQGNSA. The CDR3 sequence is CASSPRDRGRTGYTF. The DNA of the CDR3 is TGTGCCAGCAGCCCACGGGACAGAGGGAGGACGGGCTACACCTTC.

This clonotype has ten or more counts. V usage is TRBV30 and J usage is TRBJ2-7; no clear D gene. V was pared by 3 bases and J by 3 bases, with 6 bases between. This CDR3 spans 11 amino acids. Germline V lookup: CDR1 GTSNPN, CDR2 SVGIG (reference sequence). The chain's CDR3 is CAWSSRYEQYF. The CDR3 DNA reads as TGTGCCTGGAGCTCCCGCTACGAGCAGTACTTC. Based on the CDR3 plus reference TRBV30 and TRBJ2-7, the full variable domain is SQTIHQWPATLVQPVGSPLSLECTVEGTSNPNLYWYRQAAGRGLQLLFYSVGIGQISSEVPQNLSASRPQDRQFILSSKKLLLSDSGFYLCAWSSRYEQYFGPGTRLTVT.

This clonotype was counted at least ten times. The chain combines TRBV20-1 with TRBJ2-7; 7 bases map to TRBD1. Germline CDR1 reads DFQATT; CDR2 reads SNEGSKA (reference sequence). The CDR3 is 15 residues long. J was trimmed by 2 bases and V by 1 base; bases with no gene match: 8. The CDR3 sequence: CSARVETGPTYEQYF. The CDR3, as DNA: TGCAGTGCTAGAGTTGAGACAGGGCCAACCTACGAGCAGTACTTC.

The gene calls are TRBV2 and TRBJ1-2, with D perhaps matching TRBD1 (5 bases). The CDR3 loop spans 13 amino acids. Per the germline V gene, CDR1 is SNHLY and CDR2 is FYNNEI. V was pared by 6 bases and J by 4 bases, with 12 bases between. Here the CDR3 reads CASRIGHGYGYTF. CDR3 DNA sequence: TGTGCCAGCAGGATCGGACACGGCTATGGCTACACCTTC.

In its sample, this clonotype was seen a few times. This chain joins TRBV5-1 and TRBJ2-3; 14 nucleotides match TRBD2. CDR3 size: 18 residues. Looked up from germline, CDR1 is SGHRS and CDR2 is YFSETQ. The trim removed 2 bases at V and 6 bases at J, leaving 11 bases unmatched. CDR3 bases: TGCGCCAGCAGCTTCGATCCGACGGGACTAGCGGGAGTTGATACGCAGTATTTT. Amino acids: CASSFDPTGLAGVDTQYF.

This clonotype was observed many times. The chain couples TRBV7-9 to TRBJ1-2; the D gene is possibly TRBD1 (5 bases). Trimming stripped 1 base from V and 8 bases from J, with 11 bases between. The germline V gene encodes CDR1 SEHNR and CDR2 FQNEAQ (reference sequence). This CDR3 has 13 residues. CDR3 in DNA: TGTGCCAGCAGCTTAGACGGGGCGCAGGGCTACACCTTC. Its protein is CASSLDGAQGYTF.